This passage covers 29 T cell receptor beta chains from one sample sequenced in a study of Graves' ophthalmopathy and Graves' hyperthyroidism (dated by TCRdb to 2017 to 2018). Sequencing relied on an Illumina HiSeq 2000. TCR beta CDR3 regions were amplified from RNA transcripts for repertoire sequencing. The first round of RT-PCR was done with HTBI primers and the Qiagen OneStep RT-PCR kit, and was followed by a second round of multiplex PCR, then size selection and purification. Clones were called with MiXCR by TCRdb after fastp trimmed the public reads at Q25, and only in-frame beta chains were retained. Every CDR3 protein is listed once, alongside the most common genes and DNA of its rows. The sample has roughly 380,000 distinct CDR3 sequences on record, about 16% of them singletons. The ten largest make up around 7% of the sample. Sequencing was done on a sample of peripheral blood. All receptors derive from a woman aged 18-29 years with stable Graves' hyperthyroidism. Donor details come from another sample of the same person, matched by shared clones.

The chain carries TRBV5-4 and TRBJ2-2, with D tentatively TRBD2 (6 bases). The V end was cut by 1 base, the J end by 4 bases, with 11 bases between. CDR3 size: 15 residues. CDR1 and CDR2 from the germline V gene are SGHNT and YYREEE (reference sequence). The CDR3 reads CASSLKAGGTGELFF. DNA for the CDR3: TGTGCCAGCAGCTTGAAGGCCGGGGGCACCGGGGAGCTGTTTTTT.

This clonotype has a handful of counts. The chain's CDR3 is CASSPNRQSFYEQYF. The CDR3, as DNA: TGTGCCAGCAGTCCCAACCGCCAGTCGTTCTACGAGCAGTACTTC. V usage is TRBV12-3 or TRBV12-4 and J usage is TRBJ2-7; D is unclear. The CDR3 contains 15 residues. Trimming cost V 5 bases and J 3 bases, with 17 bases left between them.

The chain couples TRBV6-1 to TRBJ2-7; 9 bases map to TRBD1. CDR1 and CDR2 (germline): MNHNS, SASEGT. With V trimmed by 6 bases and J by 6 bases, 9 bases remained unmatched. The CDR3 is made up of 14 amino acids. In DNA form, the CDR3 reads TGTGCCAGCAGCCCGACGAAGACAGGGGGCGAGCAGTACTTC. Protein sequence: CASSPTKTGGEQYF.

The rearrangement links TRBV6-1 to TRBJ2-7; 7 nucleotides align to TRBD1. The CDR3 is 15 residues long. After removal of 4 bases from V and 3 bases from J, the junction contained 9 bases not matched to a gene. Germline CDR1 and CDR2: MNHNS and SASEGT. The CDR3 region is CASSATTTGFYEQYF. CDR3 DNA sequence: TGTGCCAGCAGTGCGACTACGACAGGGTTCTACGAGCAGTACTTC.

This clonotype was counted only a few times. The gene calls are TRBV19 and TRBJ2-2; D tentatively fits TRBD1 or TRBD2 (5 bases each). Germline V gives CDR1 LNHDA, CDR2 SQIVND (reference sequence). The CDR3 runs to 14 residues. V lost 1 base and J lost 6, with 9 bases in between. Here the CDR3 DNA reads TGTGCCAGTAGTATAGTTGGGGGTTCCGGGGAGCTGTTTTTT. It codes for CASSIVGGSGELFF.

This clonotype was counted at least ten times. The chain has TRBV2 and TRBJ2-2; D may be TRBD2 (6 bases). The ends were cut back, 5 bases at V and 4 bases at J, with 14 bases in the middle. The CDR3 spans 15 residues. Germline V CDR1 and CDR2: SNHLY, FYNNEI. Here the CDR3 reads CASSPRGGTTGELFF. The CDR3 region has the DNA TGTGCCAGCAGTCCTCGGGGAGGAACCACCGGGGAGCTGTTTTTT.

This clonotype came up many times. The chain employs TRBV27 and TRBJ1-1; no definite D call. From germline, CDR1 is MNHEY and CDR2 SMNVEV (reference sequence). Between the trimmed V and J ends, which lost 2 bases and 1 base, there was a span of 8 bases. The CDR3 contains 14 residues. The CDR3 here is CASSLRQWNTEAFF. In nucleotides, the CDR3 is TGTGCCAGCAGTTTAAGGCAGTGGAACACTGAAGCTTTCTTT.

Worth noting for this clonotype: A read error may be the cause here, since a much bigger clone is one base away. The CDR3 end shows no conserved phenylalanine or tryptophan, and so a read error is likely. This rearrangement joins TRBV12-3 or TRBV12-4 to TRBJ1-2; D might be TRBD1 (5 bases). This CDR3 region has 15 residues. V lost 6 bases, J lost 0 bases, and 14 bases lay in between. CDR3 in DNA: TGTGCCAGCAGCCAAGGAACGGGGCCTAACTATGGCTACACCTTG. Translating it yields CASSQGTGPNYGYTL.

Note on this clonotype: As the CDR3 is not closed by the conserved phenylalanine or tryptophan, this likely results from a read error. The V call is TRBV24-1, the J call TRBJ2-7; D could derive from TRBD1 or TRBD2 (5 bases each). This CDR3 comprises 14 residues. The germline V and J ends were trimmed by 3 bases and 5 bases, with 13 bases remaining between them. Germline values: CDR1 KGHDR, CDR2 SFDVKD. CDR3 residues: CATSDRTGRNEQYY. Here the CDR3 DNA reads TGTGCCACCAGTGATCGAACGGGGCGGAACGAGCAGTACTAC.

This clonotype was seen repeatedly, ten times or more. The chain links TRBV28 to TRBJ1-6, with TRBD1 matching 8 bases. The V gene's germline CDR1 is MDHEN and CDR2 SYDVKM. V shed 3 bases, J shed 10 bases, and the junction held 8 bases outside the gene matches. The CDR3 is made up of 15 amino acids. The CDR3 DNA reads TGTGCCAGCAGTTTCCCCGGACAGGGCTACTCACCCCTCCACTTT. This translates into CASSFPGQGYSPLHF.

This clonotype was recorded a few times. This chain joins TRBV5-1 and TRBJ2-5; D tentatively reads TRBD1 or TRBD2 (6 bases each). Deletions cut 1 base from V and 5 bases from J, with 15 bases between. Germline V lookup: CDR1 SGHRS, CDR2 YFSETQ. The CDR3 covers 15 residues. This chain's CDR3 is CASSLMGGQGETQYF. In nucleotides, the CDR3 is TGCGCCAGCAGCTTGATGGGGGGCCAAGGGGAGACCCAGTACTTC.

This clonotype has at least ten counts. The V and J genes are TRBV27 and TRBJ2-7; 13 bases are shared with TRBD2. J gave up 6 bases and V 6 bases, and 8 bases lay outside the gene matches. The CDR3 length is 15 residues. Germline CDR1 is MNHEY and CDR2 is SMNVEV (reference sequence). CDR3 DNA sequence: TGTGCCAGCAGCCATCGGACTAGCGGGGGTCCCGAGCAGTACTTC. It is translated as CASSHRTSGGPEQYF.

This clonotype was found many times. The chain carries TRBV6-5 and TRBJ1-5; unclear D gene. Germline CDR1 is MNHEY and CDR2 is SVGAGI. V lost 9 bases and J lost 3, with 18 bases in between. The CDR3 runs to 15 residues. As DNA, the CDR3 is TGTGCCAGTAGTAGTTGGGTCGGACCCAATCAGCCCCAGCATTTT. Encoded protein: CASSSWVGPNQPQHF.

This clonotype was observed many times. V usage is TRBV6-1 and J usage is TRBJ1-2; TRBD1 is a possible D gene (5 bases). Trimming took 2 bases from V and 1 from J, leaving 8 bases between them. Germline V gene lookup returns CDR1 MNHNS and CDR2 SASEGT. This CDR3 is built from 14 residues. The CDR3 sequence: CASSEWGVNYGYTF. CDR3 bases: TGTGCCAGCAGTGAATGGGGGGTTAACTATGGCTACACCTTC.

Regarding this clonotype: A junction boundary mismatches the germline segment, possibly from a read error. The rearrangement joins TRBV7-9 to TRBJ2-5, with 7 positions matching TRBD1. This CDR3 is 15 amino acids long. Germline V gives CDR1 SEHNR, CDR2 FQNEAQ (reference sequence). The CDR3 nucleotides read TGTGCCAGCAGCTTACTAGGGGGCGCGGAAGAGACCAAGTACTTC. Amino acid sequence: CASSLLGGAEETKYF.

The rearrangement links TRBV20-1 to TRBJ1-3; D call uncertain. Germline CDR1 reads DFQATT; CDR2 reads SNEGSKA (reference sequence). Trimming pared 6 bases from V and 0 bases from J, leaving 15 bases between. This CDR3 contains 15 residues. The CDR3 nucleotides are TGCAGTGCCCGAGGAGACATTTCCTCTGGAAACACCATATATTTT. It codes for CSARGDISSGNTIYF.

For this clonotype: A read error is likely, as this CDR3 ends without the conserved phenylalanine or tryptophan. The genes are TRBV19 and TRBJ1-1; tentative D call: TRBD1 (6 bases). Germline CDR1 reads LNHDA; CDR2 reads SQIVND (reference sequence). The CDR3 has 13 residues. V was pared by 3 bases and J by 3 bases, with 8 bases between. The CDR3 spells CASSMEGDTEAFL. The DNA of the CDR3 is TGTGCCAGTAGTATGGAGGGGGACACTGAAGCTTTCCTT.

This clonotype appeared a few times. V gene TRBV19 combines with J gene TRBJ1-2; no reliable D call. The germline V and J ends were trimmed by 3 bases and 8 bases, with 10 bases remaining between them. Germline CDR1 reads LNHDA; CDR2 reads SQIVND (reference sequence). The CDR3 extends over 12 amino acids. The CDR3 sequence: CASSIPGQGYTF. The CDR3 nucleotides are TGTGCCAGTAGTATTCCCGGGCAGGGCTACACCTTC.

This clonotype was observed at least ten times. The rearrangement links TRBV27 to TRBJ1-2; D perhaps matches TRBD1 (6 bases). There are 13 residues in the CDR3. Germline CDR1 MNHEY, CDR2 SMNVEV (reference sequence). V was pared by 4 bases and J by 3 bases, with 9 bases between. CDR3 protein: CASSSGGDYGYTF. The CDR3 DNA sequence: TGTGCCAGCAGTTCCGGGGGCGACTATGGCTACACCTTC.

This clonotype has a count of ten or more. The chain uses TRBV20-1 and TRBJ1-1; 10 nucleotides line up with TRBD1. Germline trimming cut 6 bases from V and 4 bases from J; bases unmatched to any gene: 8. This CDR3 is built from 14 residues. Germline CDR1 and CDR2: DFQATT and SNEGSKA (reference sequence). CDR3 sequence: CSASDRGRSTEAFF. DNA of the CDR3: TGCAGTGCATCGGACAGGGGGAGGAGCACTGAAGCTTTCTTT.

This clonotype has a count of ten or more. The V and J genes are TRBV19 and TRBJ2-7; D is possibly TRBD1 (5 bases). Per the germline V gene, CDR1 is LNHDA and CDR2 is SQIVND (reference sequence). This CDR3 is built from 17 residues. V was shortened by 4 bases and J by 1 base, with 20 bases between the two germline ends. CDR3 protein: CASSKGNIKTSSYEQYF. The CDR3, as DNA: TGTGCCAGTAGTAAGGGGAACATCAAAACTTCTTCCTACGAGCAGTACTTC.

There are many counts of this clonotype. This chain joins TRBV7-9 and TRBJ1-2; no definite D call. The CDR3 loop spans 13 amino acids. The germline V gene encodes CDR1 SEHNR and CDR2 FQNEAQ (reference sequence). V was cut by 2 bases and J by 3 bases, with 7 bases left in between. DNA of the CDR3: TGTGCCAGCAGCTTAAACAGCGACTATGGCTACACCTTC. Translating it yields CASSLNSDYGYTF.

The table lists this clonotype with a few counts. The CDR3 DNA reads TGTGCCAGTAGTAACGGGTACCAAGAGACCCAGTACTTC. Encoded protein: CASSNGYQETQYF. The chain has TRBV19 and TRBJ2-5; D ambiguous. The CDR3 contains 13 residues. V was trimmed by 4 bases and J by 0 bases, leaving 6 bases between them. CDR1 is LNHDA and CDR2 is SQIVND in the germline V gene (reference sequence).

This clonotype occurred many times. V usage is TRBV10-3 and J usage is TRBJ2-5, with no clear D. There are 13 residues in the CDR3. The V end lost 4 bases, the J end lost 2 bases, and 8 bases lay between the germline ends. Germline V lookup: CDR1 ENHRY, CDR2 SYGVKD. The CDR3 region has the DNA TGTGCCATCAGTGGAATAGATCAAGAGACCCAGTACTTC. It translates to CAISGIDQETQYF.

The table lists this clonotype with many counts. The chain has TRBV7-8 and TRBJ1-6, with 7 nucleotides matching TRBD1. This CDR3 is 15 amino acids long. From germline, CDR1 is SGHVS and CDR2 FQNEAQ. V shed 5 bases and J 4 bases; nucleotides not matched to a gene: 5. The CDR3, as DNA: TGTGCCAGCAGCACCGACAGGGCATATAATTCACCCCTCCACTTT. The encoded protein is CASSTDRAYNSPLHF.

This clonotype was counted at least ten times. This rearrangement joins TRBV12-3 or TRBV12-4 to TRBJ1-5, with TRBD1 matching 8 bases. Trimming at V came to 6 bases and at J to 4 bases, leaving 11 bases not matched to a gene. CDR3 size: 16 residues. As DNA, the CDR3 is TGTGCCAGCAGCCTTAACACAGGGGGTGGTAATCAGCCCCAGCATTTT. As protein: CASSLNTGGGNQPQHF.

This clonotype was seen ten or more times. This chain links TRBV12-3 or TRBV12-4 with TRBJ1-2; D not resolved. Trimming took 8 bases from V and 0 from J, leaving 7 bases between them. The CDR3 totals 12 residues. The CDR3: CASERANYGYTF. The CDR3 nucleotides are TGTGCCAGCGAGAGGGCTAACTATGGCTACACCTTC.

This clonotype showed up many times. The rearrangement links TRBV7-6 to TRBJ1-2; D might be TRBD1 (5 bases). The germline gives CDR1 SGHVS, CDR2 FNYEAQ. The CDR3 runs to 14 residues. Trimming stripped 2 bases from V and 5 bases from J, with 12 bases between. CDR3 region: CASSLSETEYGYTF. The CDR3 bases are TGTGCCAGCAGCTTATCAGAGACAGAGTATGGCTACACCTTC.

This sequence joins TRBV12-3 or TRBV12-4 and TRBJ1-5; D uncertain. The CDR3 covers 12 residues. V lost 7 bases and J 6 bases, leaving 10 bases between the germline ends. The DNA of the CDR3 is TGTGCCAGCACCCGACAAGGTCAGCCCCAGCATTTT. Encoded protein: CASTRQGQPQHF.